The 14 T cell receptor beta chains reported below all come from one sample, sequenced in a study of PD-L1 blockade in urothelial cancer. Only in-frame clones appear in the TCRdb table, and some are missing; sequencing was by immunoSEQ multiplex PCR. Among approximately 100,000 clones, approximately 90% were seen once, and the ten largest hold 0.75% to 0.95%. The sample in question was PBMCs, obtained around atezolizumab (anti-PD-L1) treatment. These receptors were taken from a woman aged 80 or over with urothelial cancer.

The CDR3 reads CASSLGTGLNQPQHF. The CDR3 region has the DNA TGTGCCAGCAGCTTGGGGACAGGGTTAAATCAGCCCCAGCATTTT. J is TRBJ1-5 and V is TRBV5-4, with 8 bases lining up with TRBD1. Germline loops: CDR1 SGHNT, CDR2 YYREEE (reference sequence). This CDR3 has 15 residues. V shed 0 bases, J shed 4 bases, and the junction held 3 bases outside the gene matches. The whole variable domain, remainder taken from reference TRBV5-4 and TRBJ1-5, is ETGVTQSPTHLIKTRGQQVTLRCSSQSGHNTVSWYQQALGQGPQFIFQYYREEENGRGNFPPRFSGLQFPNYSSELNVNALELDDSALYLCASSLGTGLNQPQHFGDGTRLSIL.

The chain joins TRBV9 to TRBJ2-5; no definite D call. The CDR3 is 14 amino acids. CDR1 and CDR2 from the germline V gene are SGDLS and YYNGEE. Trimming pared 4 bases from V and 0 bases from J, leaving 10 bases between. The CDR3 protein is CASSPGWDQETQYF. The CDR3 DNA is TGTGCCAGCAGCCCCGGGTGGGACCAAGAGACCCAGTACTTC.

The genes are TRBV5-1 and TRBJ1-3; no clear D. The CDR3 runs to 12 residues. CDR1 and CDR2 from the germline V gene are SGHRS and YFSETQ. V was clipped by 2 bases and J by 4 bases, with 4 bases between them. DNA for the CDR3: TGCGCCAGCAGCTTATTAGGAAACACCATATATTTT. The encoded protein is CASSLLGNTIYF.

This chain links TRBV11-2 with TRBJ2-7; D is perhaps TRBD2 (5 bases). CDR3 length equals 15 residues. The ends were cut back, 1 base at V and 2 bases at J, with 12 bases in the middle. The V gene's germline CDR1 is SGHAT and CDR2 FQNNGV. DNA of the CDR3: TGTGCCAGCAGCTTAGGGTCCGGGAAGGCCTACGAGCAGTACTTC. It encodes CASSLGSGKAYEQYF.

V is TRBV2 and J is TRBJ1-2; a possible D gene is TRBD1 (5 bases). V was shortened by 3 bases and J by 4 bases, with 9 bases between the two germline ends. Germline values: CDR1 SNHLY, CDR2 FYNNEI. The CDR3 extends over 13 amino acids. The CDR3 DNA is TGTGCCAGCAGTGAGGGAGGGGTCTATGGCTACACCTTC. Translation gives CASSEGGVYGYTF.

This chain connects TRBV28 to TRBJ2-3, with D possibly TRBD2 on 5 matching bases. There are 15 residues in the CDR3. V lost 8 bases and J 4 bases, leaving 19 bases between the germline ends. Germline-derived CDR1 and CDR2 are MDHEN and SYDVKM. CDR3 residues: CASVRSAARADTQYF. The CDR3 DNA reads TGTGCCAGCGTTCGATCAGCGGCCCGCGCAGATACGCAGTATTTT.

This clone is a singleton in its sample. The chain couples TRBV5-6 to TRBJ1-1; a weak D match, TRBD1 (6 bases). The CDR3 is 14 amino acids. V shed 4 bases and J shed 5 bases, with 15 bases lying between them. Germline V CDR1 and CDR2: SGHDT, YYEEEE. The CDR3, as DNA: TGTGCCAGCAGCCTTACAGGGCGGATGACTGAAGCTTTCTTT. Amino acids: CASSLTGRMTEAFF.

This chain links TRBV27 with TRBJ2-7; D ambiguous. The V gene lost 6 bases and the J gene lost 2 bases, with 17 bases spanning the gap. From germline, CDR1 is MNHEY and CDR2 SMNVEV (reference sequence). CDR3 size: 15 residues. CDR3 amino acids: CASRFTPARTYEQYF. The DNA of the CDR3 is TGTGCCAGCAGATTTACCCCGGCGAGGACCTACGAGCAGTACTTC.

DNA for the CDR3: TGTGCCAGCTCCCTCGGGAGTTCCTCTGGAAACACCATATATTTT. Translated: CASSLGSSSGNTIYF. V usage is TRBV18 and J usage is TRBJ1-3; D unresolved. The length of the CDR3 is 15 residues. Germline-derived CDR1 and CDR2 are KGHSH and LQKENI. V was cut by 6 bases and J by 0 bases, with 12 bases left in between.

This rearrangement joins TRBV28 to TRBJ1-1, with TRBD1 as a possible D gene (5 bases). V lost 6 bases, J lost 0 bases, and 20 bases lay in between. Germline lookup yields CDR1 MDHEN and CDR2 SYDVKM. The CDR3 sequence is 17 residues long. The CDR3 region has the DNA TGTGCCAGCAGCTCTGGGGCGGTGACAGCAATGAACACTGAAGCTTTCTTT. Translated, it gives CASSSGAVTAMNTEAFF. Together with reference TRBV28 and TRBJ1-1, the CDR3 gives the full variable domain: DVKVTQSSRYLVKRTGEKVFLECVQDMDHENMFWYRQDPGLGLRLIYFSYDVKMKEKGDIPEGYSVSREKKERFSLILESASTNQTSMYLCASSSGAVTAMNTEAFFGQGTRLTVV.

This chain connects TRBV2 to TRBJ2-7; TRBD1 agrees at 9 bases. The CDR3 runs to 15 residues. The germline V gene encodes CDR1 SNHLY and CDR2 FYNNEI. Germline trimming cut 1 base from V and 2 bases from J; bases unmatched to any gene: 3. The DNA of the CDR3 is TGTGCCAGCAGTGAAGAAGGGACAGGGCCCTACGAGCAGTACTTC. This sequence encodes CASSEEGTGPYEQYF.

This clone has a handful of counts. The sample has other DNA sequences that encode this CDR3 too. The chain employs TRBV28 and TRBJ1-2, with D unresolved. The CDR3 covers 10 residues. The germline V gene has CDR1 MDHEN and CDR2 SYDVKM. Trimming cost V 6 bases and J 5 bases, with 4 bases left between them. CDR3 loop: CASSRYGYTF. CDR3 sequence (DNA): TGTGCCAGCAGCCGTTATGGCTACACCTTC.

The chain joins TRBV9 to TRBJ2-1, with D possibly TRBD2 on 6 matching bases. V dropped 5 bases and J dropped 7 bases, with 19 bases sitting between them. Germline CDR1 is SGDLS and CDR2 is YYNGEE. The CDR3 runs to 15 residues. This chain's CDR3 is CASSGLGGPQNEQFF. As DNA, the CDR3 is TGTGCCAGCAGTGGCCTAGGAGGGCCGCAAAATGAGCAGTTCTTC.

The V gene is TRBV10-1, the J gene TRBJ2-1, with 13 positions matching TRBD2. J gave up 6 bases and V 5 bases, and 4 bases lay outside the gene matches. CDR1 and CDR2 (germline): WNHNN, SYGVQD (reference sequence). CDR3 length equals 15 residues. The CDR3 DNA is TGCGCCAGCAGTAGGACTAGCGGGAGTATCAATGAGCAGTTCTTC. Protein: CASSRTSGSINEQFF.